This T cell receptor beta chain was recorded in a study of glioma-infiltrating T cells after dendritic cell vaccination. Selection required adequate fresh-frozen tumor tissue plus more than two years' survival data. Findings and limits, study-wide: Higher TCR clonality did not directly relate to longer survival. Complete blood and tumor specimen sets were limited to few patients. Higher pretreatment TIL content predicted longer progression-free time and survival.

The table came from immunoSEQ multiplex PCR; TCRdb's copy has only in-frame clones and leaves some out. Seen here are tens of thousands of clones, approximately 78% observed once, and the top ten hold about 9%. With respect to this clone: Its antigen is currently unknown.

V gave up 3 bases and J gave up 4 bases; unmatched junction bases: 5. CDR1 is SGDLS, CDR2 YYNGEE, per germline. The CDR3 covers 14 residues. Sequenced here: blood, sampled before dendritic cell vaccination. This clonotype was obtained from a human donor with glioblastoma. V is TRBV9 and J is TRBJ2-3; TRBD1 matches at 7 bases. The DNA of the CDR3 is TGTGCCAGCAGCGCCCGACAGGGACCAGATACGCAGTATTTT. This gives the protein CASSARQGPDTQYF.